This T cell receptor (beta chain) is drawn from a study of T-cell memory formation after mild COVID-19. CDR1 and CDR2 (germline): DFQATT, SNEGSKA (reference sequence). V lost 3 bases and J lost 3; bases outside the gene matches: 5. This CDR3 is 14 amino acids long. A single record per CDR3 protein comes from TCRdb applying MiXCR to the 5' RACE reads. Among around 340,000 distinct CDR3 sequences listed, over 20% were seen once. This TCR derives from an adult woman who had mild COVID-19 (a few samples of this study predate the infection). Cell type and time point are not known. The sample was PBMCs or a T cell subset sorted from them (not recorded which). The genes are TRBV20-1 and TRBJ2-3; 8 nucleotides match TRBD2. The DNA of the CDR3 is TGCAGTGCTAGGAGTAGCGGGGCGACAGATACGCAGTATTTT. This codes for CSARSSGATDTQYF.